The rows below give T cell receptor beta chains drawn from one sample of a study of blood T cell repertoires in COVID-19. Here immunoSEQ multiplex PCR was the method, and the copy in TCRdb shows in-frame clones only, minus some. The profile covers around 290,000 clones, with roughly 89% appearing a single time and 1.7% taken by the ten largest. The sequencing input was PBMCs or T cells enriched from blood (not recorded which). The receptors derive from a woman between 35 and 50 years old who had recovered from COVID-19. CDR3s include the opening cysteine and the closing phenylalanine or tryptophan. A D gene is named only where the DNA matches it firmly. Clone sizes are given selectively: once, few, many, or a class where the clone is expanded.

j_call: TRBJ2-2
clone_size: .
d_call: .
v_call: TRBV4-2
cdr3_aa: CASSQDLSRGLTGELFF
cdr3_nt: TGTGCCAGCAGCCAAGATCTTTCGCGGGGGCTCACCGGGGAGCTGTTTTTT

j_call: TRBJ2-3
clone_size: once
d_call: TRBD1
v_call: TRBV9
cdr3_aa: CASSHDRETDTQYF
cdr3_nt: TGTGCCAGCAGCCACGACAGGGAAACAGATACGCAGTATTTT

j_call: TRBJ2-2
clone_size: .
d_call: .
v_call: TRBV19
cdr3_aa: CASSSPGAGVLAGELFF
cdr3_nt: TGTGCCAGTAGTAGCCCAGGGGCGGGAGTTCTGGCCGGGGAGCTGTTTTTT

j_call: TRBJ1-2
clone_size: few
d_call: TRBD1
v_call: TRBV27
cdr3_aa: CASSFNPVPGGAYGYTF
cdr3_nt: TGTGCCAGCAGTTTCAACCCGGTCCCAGGGGGCGCCTATGGCTACACCTTC

j_call: TRBJ1-1
clone_size: once
d_call: .
v_call: TRBV30
cdr3_aa: CAWSRGVLAEAFF
cdr3_nt: TGTGCCTGGAGTCGTGGAGTGCTGGCTGAAGCTTTCTTT

j_call: TRBJ2-1
clone_size: .
d_call: .
v_call: TRBV18
cdr3_aa: CASSLLPTGTGTIAGGSNEQFF
cdr3_nt: TGTGCCAGCTCACTGCTACCTACCGGGACAGGGACTATAGCGGGAGGAAGCAATGAGCAGTTCTTC

j_call: TRBJ1-5
clone_size: .
d_call: .
v_call: TRBV10-3
cdr3_aa: CAISTTMGNQPQHF
cdr3_nt: TGTGCCATCAGCACTACTATGGGCAATCAGCCCCAGCATTTT

j_call: TRBJ2-7
clone_size: .
d_call: TRBD2
v_call: TRBV4-1
cdr3_aa: CASSPGLASGEQYF
cdr3_nt: TGCGCCAGCAGCCCGGGACTAGCTTCGGGCGAGCAGTACTTC

j_call: TRBJ2-1
clone_size: .
d_call: TRBD2
v_call: TRBV18
cdr3_aa: CASSPVAGGHYNEQFF
cdr3_nt: TGTGCCAGCTCACCAGTAGCGGGAGGGCATTACAATGAGCAGTTCTTC

j_call: TRBJ1-4
clone_size: .
d_call: .
v_call: TRBV7-2
cdr3_aa: CASSLVGGASEKLFF
cdr3_nt: TGTGCCAGCAGCTTAGTTGGGGGGGCCAGTGAAAAACTGTTTTTT

j_call: TRBJ2-5
clone_size: .
d_call: TRBD1
v_call: TRBV7-3
cdr3_aa: CASSSLGQAGETQYF
cdr3_nt: TGTGCCAGCAGCTCACTGGGACAGGCTGGAGAGACCCAGTACTTC